This T cell receptor (beta chain) was found in a study of human T cells and chemical hapten exposure. Background on the study: Subjects had 2% DPC placed on roughly 2 cm by roughly 2 cm of upper inner arm skin for sensitization. Diphenylcyclopropenone was administered weekly to the scalp of patients throughout the approximately 25-week study. Once 0.01% DPC had been applied to the upper back by patch test, readings were taken at 6 days.

The time point denotes: patch test 1, 2 weeks after DPC sensitization. Specified treatment: therapeutic diphenylcyclopropenone sensitization with weekly scalp DPC. The junction had 12 bases not matched to a gene; V was cut back by 2 bases and J by 12 bases. Germline V lookup: CDR1 SGHTA, CDR2 FQGTGA. The CDR3 has 15 residues. The library attached unique molecular identifiers to individual cDNA molecules. TCRdb reprocessed the RACE reads via MiXCR and lists one record per CDR3 protein. The top ten hold approximately 8% of the sample, which has around 300,000 distinct CDR3 sequences, roughly 6.9% seen once. This clonotype was observed at least ten times.

Sample: whole blood, taken in connection with sensitization to the hapten diphenylcyclopropenone (DPC). The clonotype originates from a young woman with alopecia areata. Some clones in this sample may be carry-over from other donors' samples. V gene TRBV7-3 combines with J gene TRBJ2-1; 8 bases agree with TRBD2. The CDR3, as DNA: TGTGCCAGCAGCTTAGGTGGGACTAGTCAGAGAAGGCAGTTCTTC. Translated, it gives CASSLGGTSQRRQFF.